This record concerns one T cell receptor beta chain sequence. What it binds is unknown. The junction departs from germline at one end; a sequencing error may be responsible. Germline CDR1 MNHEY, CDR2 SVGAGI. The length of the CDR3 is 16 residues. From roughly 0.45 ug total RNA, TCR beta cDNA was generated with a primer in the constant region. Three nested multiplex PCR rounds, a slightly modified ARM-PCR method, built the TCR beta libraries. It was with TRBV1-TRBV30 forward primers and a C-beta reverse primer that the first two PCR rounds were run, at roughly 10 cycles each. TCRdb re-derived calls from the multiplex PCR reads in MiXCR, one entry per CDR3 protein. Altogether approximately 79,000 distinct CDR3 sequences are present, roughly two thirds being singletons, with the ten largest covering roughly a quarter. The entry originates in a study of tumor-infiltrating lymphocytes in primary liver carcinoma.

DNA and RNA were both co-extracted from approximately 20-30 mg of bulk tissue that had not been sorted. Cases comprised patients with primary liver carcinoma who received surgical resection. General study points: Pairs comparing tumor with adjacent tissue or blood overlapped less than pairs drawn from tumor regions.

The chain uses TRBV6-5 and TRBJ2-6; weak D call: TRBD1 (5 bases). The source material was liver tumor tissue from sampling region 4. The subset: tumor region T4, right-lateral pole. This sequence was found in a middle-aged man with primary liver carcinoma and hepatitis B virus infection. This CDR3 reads CASSYLGSYGANVLIF. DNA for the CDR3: TGTGCCAGCAGTTACTTAGGCAGCTATGGGGCCAACGTCCTGATTTTC.